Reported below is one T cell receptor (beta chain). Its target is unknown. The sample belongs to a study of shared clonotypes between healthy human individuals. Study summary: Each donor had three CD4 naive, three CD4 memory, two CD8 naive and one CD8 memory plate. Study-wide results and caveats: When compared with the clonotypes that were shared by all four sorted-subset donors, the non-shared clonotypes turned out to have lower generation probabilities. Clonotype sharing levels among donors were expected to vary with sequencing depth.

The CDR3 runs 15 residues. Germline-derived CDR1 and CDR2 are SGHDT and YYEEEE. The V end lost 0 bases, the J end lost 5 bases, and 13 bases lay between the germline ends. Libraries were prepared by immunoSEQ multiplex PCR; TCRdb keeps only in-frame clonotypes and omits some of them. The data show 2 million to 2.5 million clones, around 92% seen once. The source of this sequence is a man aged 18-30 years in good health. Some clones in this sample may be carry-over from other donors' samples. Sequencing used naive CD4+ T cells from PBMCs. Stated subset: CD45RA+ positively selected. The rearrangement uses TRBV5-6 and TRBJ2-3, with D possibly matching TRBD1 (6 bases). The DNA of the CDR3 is TGTGCCAGCAGCTTGGCCTTCAGGGGTGGAGATACGCAGTATTTT. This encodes CASSLAFRGGDTQYF.